The 14 T cell receptor beta chains in this list originate from one sample, sequenced in a study of cytomegalovirus exposure and HLA in healthy donors. In the PCR, 60 Vbeta and 13 Jbeta primers were used. The data were produced by immunoSEQ multiplex PCR, yet TCRdb's version contains in-frame clones alone and is incomplete. The sample lists tens of thousands of clones, approximately 70% occurring once. Sequenced material: PBMCs. The receptor source for this set is a woman aged 45 to 65 in good health and CMV-seropositive.

V usage is TRBV28 and J usage is TRBJ1-1; no reliable D call. This CDR3 comprises 12 residues. Deletions cut 2 bases from V and 3 bases from J, with 4 bases between. From germline, CDR1 is MDHEN and CDR2 SYDVKM. CDR3 nucleotide sequence: TGTGCCAGCAGTTTACTTCACACTGAAGCTTTCTTT. This gives the protein CASSLLHTEAFF.

V and J are TRBV5-4 and TRBJ2-7, with TRBD1 matching over 9 bases. From germline, CDR1 is SGHNT and CDR2 YYREEE (reference sequence). V lost 2 bases to trimming and J lost 6 bases; unmatched junction nucleotides: 9. This CDR3 spans 15 amino acids. CDR3 protein: CASSFPGQGPSEQYF. The CDR3 nucleotides are TGTGCCAGCAGCTTTCCGGGACAGGGACCCAGCGAGCAGTACTTC.

This chain uses TRBV9 with TRBJ2-5, with 7 bases aligning to TRBD2. The trim removed 0 bases at V and 1 base at J, leaving 9 bases unmatched. The CDR3 totals 17 residues. Germline V lookup: CDR1 SGDLS, CDR2 YYNGEE. The CDR3 reads CASSVAEGGPSQETQYF. CDR3 nucleotide sequence: TGTGCCAGCAGCGTAGCCGAGGGAGGGCCCTCCCAAGAGACCCAGTACTTC.

V gene TRBV7-9 combines with J gene TRBJ2-2; maybe TRBD1 (6 bases). Per the germline V gene, CDR1 is SEHNR and CDR2 is FQNEAQ (reference sequence). This CDR3 comprises 16 residues. The V end was cut by 1 base, the J end by 1 base, with 10 bases between. The CDR3 here is CASSLGVTGNTGELFF. DNA of the CDR3: TGTGCCAGCAGCTTAGGGGTGACAGGGAACACCGGGGAGCTGTTTTTT.

About this clone itself: An end of the junction does not agree with germline; a read error may underlie this. This chain uses TRBV5-5 with TRBJ1-1, with 7 bases matching TRBD1. The CDR3 sequence is 16 residues long. Germline V gives CDR1 SGHKS, CDR2 YYEKEE (reference sequence). Here the CDR3 reads CASSQRAGGSNPEAFF. The CDR3 bases are TGTGCCAGCAGCCAACGGGCAGGGGGTTCGAACCCTGAAGCTTTCTTT.

The V call is TRBV5-1, the J call TRBJ1-1; 7 bases map to TRBD1. Looked up from germline, CDR1 is SGHRS and CDR2 is YFSETQ. This CDR3 has 14 residues. V trimming: 4 bases; J trimming: 0 bases; junction bases outside the gene matches: 3. The CDR3 loop reads CASSGGQLNTEAFF. CDR3 DNA sequence: TGCGCCAGCAGCGGGGGACAGTTGAACACTGAAGCTTTCTTT.

This clone was seen a handful of times. DNA of the CDR3: TGCAGCGCCTGGGACAGGACTTTTTCTGGGGCCAACGTCCTGACTTTC. Residues: CSAWDRTFSGANVLTF. This chain uses TRBV29-1 with TRBJ2-6, with 8 nucleotides matching TRBD1. The ends lost 7 bases at V and 1 base at J; junction bases unmatched: 9. The CDR3 covers 16 residues. Germline loops: CDR1 SQVTM, CDR2 ANQGSEA.

The chain combines TRBV5-1 with TRBJ1-1, with a tentative D call TRBD1 (5 bases). V lost 0 bases and J lost 1, with 10 bases in between. Germline V lookup: CDR1 SGHRS, CDR2 YFSETQ. This CDR3 has 15 amino acids. The CDR3 sequence is CASSLVGQGNTEAFF. As DNA, the CDR3 is TGCGCCAGCAGCTTGGTCGGGCAGGGGAACACTGAAGCTTTCTTT.

The chain employs TRBV27 and TRBJ1-2; TRBD1 is a possible D gene (6 bases). The germline CDR1 and CDR2 sequences are MNHEY and SMNVEV (reference sequence). This CDR3 has 14 residues. Trimming stripped 6 bases from V and 0 bases from J, with 11 bases between. The CDR3 DNA sequence: TGTGCCAGCAGGAACAGGGTAACTAACTATGGCTACACCTTC. Its translation: CASRNRVTNYGYTF.

This chain connects TRBV5-1 to TRBJ2-3; D might be TRBD1 (6 bases). V lost 4 bases and J 2 bases, leaving 14 bases between the germline ends. CDR1 and CDR2 from the germline V gene are SGHRS and YFSETQ. The CDR3 runs 15 residues. CDR3 amino acids: CASSQQGPTTDTQYF. The DNA for the CDR3 is TGCGCCAGCAGCCAACAGGGACCCACCACAGATACGCAGTATTTT.

On this clone itself: The junction shows a germline mismatch at one end, possibly a read error. This sequence joins TRBV25-1 and TRBJ2-1; no clear D gene. The CDR3 is 11 amino acids. CDR1 and CDR2 (germline): MGHDK, SYGVNS. CDR3 nucleotides: TGTGCCAGCAGTGAAGACAACGAGCAGTTCTTC. It translates to CASSEDNEQFF.

The genes are TRBV9 and TRBJ2-7; TRBD2 aligns across 8 bases. V lost 0 bases to trimming and J lost 4 bases; unmatched junction nucleotides: 6. Germline CDR1 is SGDLS and CDR2 is YYNGEE. This CDR3 spans 15 amino acids. The CDR3 bases are TGTGCCAGCAGCGTAGAACTAGCGGATAGTTACGAGCAGTACTTC. This sequence encodes CASSVELADSYEQYF.

Only a few counts were recorded for this clone. The J gene is TRBJ2-7, the V gene TRBV6-5; the D gene is possibly TRBD1 (7 bases). Germline V gives CDR1 MNHEY, CDR2 SVGAGI. The CDR3 has 14 residues. V lost 5 bases and J lost 3, with 14 bases in between. The CDR3 region has the DNA TGTGCCAGCAGTGTTCAGGGGGGACTCTACGAGCAGTACTTC. As protein: CASSVQGGLYEQYF.

The V call is TRBV7-8, the J call TRBJ1-2, with D tentatively TRBD1 (6 bases). The CDR3 is 13 amino acids. Germline loops: CDR1 SGHVS, CDR2 FQNEAQ. Deletions cut 4 bases from V and 4 bases from J, with 10 bases between. The CDR3: CASSSTGLYGYTF. The DNA for the CDR3 is TGTGCCAGCAGCTCGACAGGCCTCTATGGCTACACCTTC.